The source of this T cell receptor (beta chain) is a study of immune evolution from preneoplasia to lung adenocarcinoma. Study-wide results and caveats: Normal lung had highest clonality; later lesions appeared denser, more diverse.

Resections took place in Japan or China from about 2013 to 2018. Each case's diagnosis was confirmed by two pathologists on H&E. Notes on this clone: The antigen is unknown.

CDR3 length equals 15 residues. CDR1 and CDR2 (germline): SGHRS, YFSETQ. Deletions cut 2 bases from V and 4 bases from J, with 12 bases between. Sequencing used immunoSEQ multiplex PCR; TCRdb keeps in-frame clones, though not all of them. The sample has about 7,500 clones, approximately 80% seen once. Sample: FFPE invasive lung adenocarcinoma tissue. This chain uses TRBV5-1 with TRBJ1-4; D not certain. This TCR was sampled from a person aged 40 to 50 with lung adenocarcinoma. CDR3 loop: CASSFLGPYNEKLFF. The CDR3 DNA follows: TGCGCCAGCAGCTTCTTAGGGCCTTATAATGAAAAACTGTTTTTT.